The sequence of this TCR beta chain was determined in a study of cytomegalovirus exposure and HLA in healthy donors. Amplification used 60 Vbeta primers and 13 Jbeta primers. This table comes from immunoSEQ multiplex PCR, and its TCRdb copy is limited to in-frame clones, with some not included. The sample lists roughly 180,000 clones, more than 65% seen once, with about 1.3% in the top ten. Germline-derived CDR1 and CDR2 are SGHTA and FQGNSA. The CDR3 covers 11 residues. V dropped 7 bases and J dropped 5 bases, with 8 bases sitting between them. The V gene is TRBV7-2, the J gene TRBJ2-5; D call uncertain. Sequenced sample: PBMCs. This clonotype originated in a man aged 25-40 years in good health and CMV-seronegative. The CDR3 is CASTLKETQYF. CDR3 nucleotide sequence: TGTGCCAGCACTCTAAAGGAGACCCAGTACTTC.